Each of the 26 T cell receptor beta chains below was sequenced from the same sample in a study of Graves' ophthalmopathy and Graves' hyperthyroidism. As the template, RNA transcripts were used to amplify TCR beta CDR3 regions. An opening RT-PCR round employed HTBI primers and preceded a second-round multiplex PCR. MiXCR was run by TCRdb on the multiplex PCR reads, yielding one entry per CDR3 protein. The table records about 620,000 distinct CDR3 sequences, 20% to 25% of them present only once. Material: peripheral blood. The receptors derive from a woman younger than 30 with stable Graves' hyperthyroidism. Some clones in this sample may be carry-over from other donors' samples.

This clonotype was found a few times. V gene TRBV24-1 combines with J gene TRBJ1-1; D call uncertain. The V end was cut by 0 bases, the J end by 6 bases, with 4 bases between. The germline V gene encodes CDR1 KGHDR and CDR2 SFDVKD. The CDR3 has 12 amino acids. CDR3 in amino acids: CATSDLPAEAFF. CDR3 nucleotides: TGTGCCACCAGTGATTTGCCGGCTGAAGCTTTCTTT.

The chain uses TRBV6-2 or TRBV6-3 and TRBJ2-7; the D gene is possibly TRBD2 (5 bases). Germline CDR1 reads MNHEY; CDR2 reads SVGEGT. This CDR3 is 12 amino acids long. Trimming cost V 9 bases and J 2 bases, with 11 bases left between them. The DNA for the CDR3 is TGTGCCAGTGAGGGTCGGGCCTACGAGCAGTACTTC. Protein product: CASEGRAYEQYF.

This clonotype has ten or more counts. The rearrangement uses TRBV6-1 and TRBJ1-5; D remains unclear. The CDR3 runs to 14 residues. From germline, CDR1 is MNHNS and CDR2 SASEGT. The V end was cut by 1 base, the J end by 2 bases, with 6 bases between. In nucleotides, the CDR3 is TGTGCCAGCAGTGAAGGGTCTGGCAATCAGCCCCAGCATTTT. It encodes CASSEGSGNQPQHF.

This clonotype came up many times. The chain recombines TRBV7-2 with TRBJ1-5; no clear D. Germline CDR1 and CDR2: SGHTA and FQGNSA. CDR3 length: 15 residues. Trimming took off 1 base at V and 3 bases at J, with 10 bases between the two ends. CDR3 sequence reads: CASSLGVGINQPQHF. The DNA of the CDR3 is TGTGCCAGCAGCTTAGGGGTCGGCATCAATCAGCCCCAGCATTTT.

This clonotype was observed at least ten times. The chain is built from TRBV5-1 and TRBJ1-1; D gene unclear. There are 11 residues in the CDR3. Trimming took off 0 bases at V and 8 bases at J, with 5 bases between the two ends. The germline V gene has CDR1 SGHRS and CDR2 YFSETQ. The CDR3 is CASSLGPEAFF. Here the CDR3 DNA reads TGCGCCAGCAGCTTGGGCCCCGAAGCTTTCTTT. Combining the CDR3 with reference TRBV5-1 and TRBJ1-1 gives the whole variable domain KAGVTQTPRYLIKTRGQQVTLSCSPISGHRSVSWYQQTPGQGLQFLFEYFSETQRNKGNFPGRFSGRQFSNSRSEMNVSTLELGDSALYLCASSLGPEAFFGQGTRLTVV.

This clonotype came up many times. This chain joins TRBV11-2 and TRBJ2-5; tentatively, D is TRBD2 (5 bases). Trimming took 3 bases from V and 5 from J, leaving 16 bases between them. The germline CDR1 and CDR2 sequences are SGHAT and FQNNGV. This CDR3 has 15 amino acids. CDR3 DNA: TGTGCCAGCAGCTTGAGCTTCCGGGGTTGGGAGACCCAGTACTTC. It codes for CASSLSFRGWETQYF.

This sequence joins TRBV12-3 or TRBV12-4 and TRBJ2-7, with TRBD2 identical over 8 bases. The length of the CDR3 is 15 residues. V dropped 3 bases and J dropped 7; count of bases not matched to a gene: 11. CDR3 nucleotide sequence: TGTGCCAGCAGTTTTTCCCGCGGGGGGACCGGGGAGCAGTACTTC. It yields the protein CASSFSRGGTGEQYF.

The chain carries TRBV28 and TRBJ2-7; possible D gene TRBD2, 6 bases. Germline V gene lookup returns CDR1 MDHEN and CDR2 SYDVKM. Trimming removed 4 bases at V and 7 bases at J, with 11 bases between. CDR3 size: 12 residues. Here the CDR3 reads CASSSSGEEQYF. DNA for the CDR3: TGTGCCAGCAGTTCATCGGGGGAAGAGCAGTACTTC. The variable domain in full, with the rest retrieved from reference TRBV28 and TRBJ2-7, is DVKVTQSSRYLVKRTGEKVFLECVQDMDHENMFWYRQDPGLGLRLIYFSYDVKMKEKGDIPEGYSVSREKKERFSLILESASTNQTSMYLCASSSSGEEQYFGPGTRLTVT.

This clonotype was recorded many times. The rearrangement uses TRBV29-1 and TRBJ2-7; TRBD1 agrees at 8 bases. V gave up 6 bases and J gave up 6 bases; unmatched junction bases: 4. CDR1 is SQVTM and CDR2 is ANQGSEA in the germline V gene. The CDR3 totals 11 residues. This CDR3 reads CSVVTGGEQYF. Here the CDR3 DNA reads TGCAGCGTGGTTACAGGGGGCGAGCAGTACTTC.

There are many counts of this clonotype. This chain uses TRBV12-3 or TRBV12-4 with TRBJ1-2, with D possibly TRBD1 on 6 matching bases. V lost 1 base to trimming and J lost 5 bases, with 11 bases between them. The CDR3 loop spans 14 amino acids. Written as DNA, the CDR3 is TGTGCCAGCAGTTTAGGCAGGGGAGGATATGGCTACACCTTC. Translated: CASSLGRGGYGYTF.

The chain combines TRBV18 with TRBJ1-2, with D perhaps matching TRBD1 (5 bases). The CDR3 has 16 residues. Looked up from germline, CDR1 is KGHSH and CDR2 is LQKENI. Trimming stripped 2 bases from V and 0 bases from J, with 13 bases between. The CDR3 reads CASSPVPDRSNYGYTF. The CDR3 DNA reads TGTGCCAGCTCACCAGTCCCTGACAGATCTAACTATGGCTACACCTTC.

This clonotype showed up many times. CDR3 DNA sequence: TGTGCCAGCACTATGATCCCCGCCGGGACAGGGGTCGGCTACACCTTC. Amino acid sequence: CASTMIPAGTGVGYTF. The V and J genes are TRBV2 and TRBJ1-2, with 10 bases fitting TRBD1. J gave up 8 bases and V 7 bases, and 16 bases lay outside the gene matches. The CDR3 contains 16 residues. The germline V gene encodes CDR1 SNHLY and CDR2 FYNNEI.

This clonotype was seen at least ten times. The J gene is TRBJ2-2, the V gene TRBV6-5; D unresolved. Germline V lookup: CDR1 MNHEY, CDR2 SVGAGI. The CDR3 contains 14 residues. The ends were cut back, 6 bases at V and 2 bases at J, with 10 bases in the middle. CDR3 sequence reads: CASRSLGNTGELFF. In nucleotides, the CDR3 is TGTGCCAGCAGGAGCCTTGGAAACACCGGGGAGCTGTTTTTT.

This clonotype was detected ten times or more. The CDR3: CASSTGSSMNTEAFF. The CDR3 DNA sequence: TGTGCCAGCAGCACCGGGTCCAGCATGAACACTGAAGCTTTCTTT. The V gene is TRBV6-1, the J gene TRBJ1-1; D not resolved. Germline V lookup: CDR1 MNHNS, CDR2 SASEGT. V was cut by 6 bases and J by 0 bases, with 14 bases left in between. This CDR3 is built from 15 residues.

About this clonotype itself: The junction does not match germline at one end; this may be a read error. CDR3 in amino acids: CASSQGNENTEAFF. DNA for the CDR3: TGTGCCAGCAGTCAAGGGAATGAGAACACTGAAGCTTTCTTC. J is TRBJ1-1 and V is TRBV6-1; no clear D gene. This CDR3 is built from 14 residues. The germline V gene has CDR1 MNHNS and CDR2 SASEGT.

This clonotype was seen at least ten times. The CDR3 DNA reads TGTGCCAGCAGTCCTTTGTACCAAGAGACCCAGTACTTC. Translated, it gives CASSPLYQETQYF. The chain joins TRBV2 to TRBJ2-5; no reliable D call. Germline V gene data show CDR1 as SNHLY and CDR2 as FYNNEI. V was clipped by 5 bases and J by 0 bases, with 7 bases between them. This CDR3 contains 13 residues.

This clonotype was observed many times. The V and J genes are TRBV7-2 and TRBJ1-2; D ambiguous. From germline, CDR1 is SGHTA and CDR2 FQGNSA. The CDR3 contains 12 residues. The V end was cut by 8 bases, the J end by 8 bases, with 15 bases between. This CDR3 reads CASWSLQKGYTF. The CDR3 DNA is TGTGCCAGCTGGAGTTTACAGAAGGGCTACACCTTC.

This chain uses TRBV5-4 with TRBJ2-7; 10 bases are a match to TRBD2. Unmatched junction bases numbered 7, after V lost 5 bases and J lost 2 bases. This CDR3 has 15 amino acids. CDR1 is SGHNT, CDR2 YYREEE, per germline (reference sequence). CDR3 region: CASSQTSGPPYEQYF. The CDR3 DNA follows: TGTGCCAGCAGTCAGACTAGCGGGCCCCCCTACGAGCAGTACTTC.

This clonotype occurred many times. V gene TRBV6-1 combines with J gene TRBJ1-1; no reliable D call. The CDR3 spans 12 residues. Germline CDR1 reads MNHNS; CDR2 reads SASEGT. V gave up 3 bases and J gave up 6 bases, with 8 bases separating them. The CDR3 sequence: CASSERVAEAFF. The CDR3 bases are TGTGCCAGCAGTGAGAGGGTCGCTGAAGCTTTCTTT.

The gene calls are TRBV6-5 and TRBJ1-2; TRBD1 agrees at 7 bases. Germline V gives CDR1 MNHEY, CDR2 SVGAGI. V lost 0 bases to trimming and J lost 4 bases; unmatched junction nucleotides: 11. The CDR3 is 17 amino acids. The CDR3 DNA is TGTGCCAGCAGTTACTCGGGCGGGGCAGGGGGACCCTATGGCTACACCTTC. It is translated as CASSYSGGAGGPYGYTF.

The sample holds many counts of this clonotype. This chain links TRBV7-9 with TRBJ1-3; D not certain. The germline gives CDR1 SEHNR, CDR2 FQNEAQ (reference sequence). The CDR3 has 12 residues. V lost 6 bases and J 6 bases, leaving 9 bases between the germline ends. CDR3 in amino acids: CASRPSVNTIYF. CDR3 bases: TGTGCCAGCAGACCCAGTGTAAACACCATATATTTT.

This clonotype was seen at least ten times. The V call is TRBV5-1, the J call TRBJ1-2; a possible D gene is TRBD1 (5 bases). The V and J ends lost 3 bases and 14 bases respectively, with 20 bases between them. This CDR3 is built from 13 residues. Germline V gene sequence: CDR1 SGHRS, CDR2 YFSETQ. CDR3 protein: CASSWTGPIRGTF. CDR3 DNA sequence: TGCGCCAGCAGCTGGACTGGTCCTATACGGGGGACCTTC.

This clonotype came up many times. The chain uses TRBV27 and TRBJ2-7; no definite D call. This CDR3 is 10 amino acids long. Germline values: CDR1 MNHEY, CDR2 SMNVEV (reference sequence). The ends were cut back, 8 bases at V and 7 bases at J, with 9 bases in the middle. CDR3 nucleotides: TGTGCCAGCGGACGGCTTGAGCAGTACTTC. Its protein product is CASGRLEQYF.

This clonotype showed up many times. The CDR3 coding sequence is TGTGCCAGCAGCCCCTATGGCGAGAACACTGAAGCTTTCTTT. Protein sequence: CASSPYGENTEAFF. This chain connects TRBV12-3 or TRBV12-4 to TRBJ1-1; D gene uncertain. There are 14 residues in the CDR3. V gave up 6 bases and J gave up 1 base, with 12 bases separating them.

This clonotype was counted a few times. The rearrangement joins TRBV29-1 to TRBJ2-7, with a tentative D call TRBD2 (5 bases). There are 11 residues in the CDR3. Germline V gene lookup returns CDR1 SQVTM and CDR2 ANQGSEA. The CDR3 DNA reads as TGCAGGAATCGGGGCTCCTACGAGCAGTACTTC. Translating it yields CRNRGSYEQYF.

This clonotype turned up a few times. The rearrangement links TRBV30 to TRBJ1-5, with a weak D call TRBD1 (5 bases). Trimming took off 0 bases at V and 7 bases at J, with 16 bases between the two ends. This CDR3 comprises 15 residues. Germline assignment: CDR1 GTSNPN and CDR2 SVGIG (reference sequence). The CDR3 DNA sequence: TGTGCCTGGAGTGTAAGCTGGGGTTCAGGGCAGCCCCAGCATTTT. This codes for CAWSVSWGSGQPQHF.